This TCR beta chain was retrieved from a study of post-analysis software for immune sequencing data (dated by TCRdb to between 2015 and 2016). With regard to the full study: The recorded disease courses included relapsing-remitting, secondary progressive and progressive-relapsing multiple sclerosis, and some patients had no subtype annotation. The patient repertoires were set against under 12 previously published healthy control repertoires from donors whose ages ranged from roughly 6 to 27 years. A subset of samples was prepared in parallel using single-end sample barcoding, then pooled and co-amplified after Illumina adapter ligation. What the authors observed across the whole study: The multiple sclerosis patient group was slightly younger than the control group. Significantly higher frequencies in patients than in controls were found for roughly 5 TRBV segments, including TRBV5-6, TRBV5-1 and TRBV20-1. Compared with controls, multiple sclerosis patients had significantly lower normalized Chao1 diversity, a finding suggesting substantial peripheral T-cell clonal expansion. Direct clustering with F measure revealed strong co-clustering of samples prepared in the same batch, which led to a batch-effect correction.

TCR beta repertoires were profiled from peripheral blood of roughly 13 young patients with multiple sclerosis to demonstrate the VDJtools post-analysis software. The multiple sclerosis patients were children and adolescents ranging in age from roughly 6 to 15 years. On this clonotype: Its antigen specificity is not known. The sample holds no much larger clone one base away, and base qualities are not on file.

The library was made by PCR. These reads were obtained on an Illumina HiSeq 2500. To reduce PCR and sequencing biases, unique molecular identifiers were built into the TCR beta cDNA libraries. About 500,000 cDNA molecules were obtained for every 1 to 10 million input T cells, so each molecule roughly corresponded to one T cell. The same protocol used for the earlier healthy control dataset was applied to prepare and sequence the patient libraries. Within a given batch, samples were prepared together, multiplexed and sequenced on the same HiSeq lane. The published analysis was carried out like this. MIGEC was used to process the raw barcoded reads, and molecular identifier groups with only a single read were discarded before consensus assembly and CDR3 extraction. VDJtools was used for post-analysis of the clonotype tables, with diversity normalized by down-sampling every dataset to the smallest sample size. Repertoire overlap clustering matched CDR3 amino acid but not nucleotide sequences to correct batch-related cross-sample contamination. TCRdb redid the processing of the public reads, applying fastp at Q25 and MiXCR, and retained in-frame beta chains. Entries that share a CDR3 protein sequence are merged under the most common genes and DNA. The V and J calls follow TCRdb's processing rather than the paper's. The sample includes about 560,000 distinct CDR3 sequences, with roughly two fifths observed a single time. Under 2% of the sample is held by the ten biggest clonotypes.

Measured from the cysteine to the phenylalanine, the CDR3 is 14 residues long. This entry keeps only the CDR3 DNA: 42 bases, framed from base 1. Looking up the germline V gene yields CDR1 ENHRY and CDR2 SYGVKD. Deletion took 0 bases off V and 6 bases off J, with a span of 12 bases between the germline ends. This chain is built from TRBV10-3 and TRBJ2-7; perhaps TRBD1 is the D gene, with 5 bases matching. The TCR originated in a girl aged 10 to 17 with multiple sclerosis. Sequencing was done on a sample of blood. The CDR3 reads as follows: CAISESKDQGEQYF. The DNA reads TGTGCCATCAGTGAGTCGAAAGATCAGGGCGAGCAGTACTTC.